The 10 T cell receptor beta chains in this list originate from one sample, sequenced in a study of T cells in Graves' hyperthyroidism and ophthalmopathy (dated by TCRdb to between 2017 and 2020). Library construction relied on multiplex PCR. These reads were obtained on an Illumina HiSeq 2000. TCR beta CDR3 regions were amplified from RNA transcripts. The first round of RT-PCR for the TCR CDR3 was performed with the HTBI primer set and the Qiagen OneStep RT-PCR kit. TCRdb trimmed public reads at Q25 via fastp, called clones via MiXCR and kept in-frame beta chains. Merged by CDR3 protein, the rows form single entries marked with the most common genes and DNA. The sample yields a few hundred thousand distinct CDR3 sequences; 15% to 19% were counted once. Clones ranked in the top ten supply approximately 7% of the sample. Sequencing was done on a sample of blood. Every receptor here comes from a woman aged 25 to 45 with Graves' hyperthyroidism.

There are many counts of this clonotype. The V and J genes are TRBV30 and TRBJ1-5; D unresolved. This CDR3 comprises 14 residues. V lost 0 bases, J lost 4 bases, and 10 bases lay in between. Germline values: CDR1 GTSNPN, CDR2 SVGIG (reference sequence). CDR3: CAWSVRDKNQPQHF. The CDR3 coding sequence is TGTGCCTGGAGTGTACGGGATAAGAATCAGCCCCAGCATTTT.

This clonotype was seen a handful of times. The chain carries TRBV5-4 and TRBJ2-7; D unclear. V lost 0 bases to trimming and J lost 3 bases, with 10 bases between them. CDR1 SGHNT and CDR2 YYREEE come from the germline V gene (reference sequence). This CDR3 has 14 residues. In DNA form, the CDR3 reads TGTGCCAGCAGCTTGGTTGTGGGGAACTACGAGCAGTACTTC. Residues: CASSLVVGNYEQYF.

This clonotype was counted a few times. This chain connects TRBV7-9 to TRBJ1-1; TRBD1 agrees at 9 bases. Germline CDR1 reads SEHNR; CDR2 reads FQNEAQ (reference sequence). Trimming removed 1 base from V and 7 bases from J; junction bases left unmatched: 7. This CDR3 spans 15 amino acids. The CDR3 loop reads CASSLDRGLTFEAFF. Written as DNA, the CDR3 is TGTGCCAGCAGCTTAGACAGGGGGCTAACTTTTGAAGCTTTCTTT.

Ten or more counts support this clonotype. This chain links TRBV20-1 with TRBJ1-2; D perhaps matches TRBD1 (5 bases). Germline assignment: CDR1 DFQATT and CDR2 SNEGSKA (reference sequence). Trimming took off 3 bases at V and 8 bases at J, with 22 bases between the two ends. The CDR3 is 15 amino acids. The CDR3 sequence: CSASRERRGSGGYTF. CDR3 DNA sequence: TGCAGTGCTAGCAGGGAGAGGAGGGGTTCAGGAGGCTACACCTTC.

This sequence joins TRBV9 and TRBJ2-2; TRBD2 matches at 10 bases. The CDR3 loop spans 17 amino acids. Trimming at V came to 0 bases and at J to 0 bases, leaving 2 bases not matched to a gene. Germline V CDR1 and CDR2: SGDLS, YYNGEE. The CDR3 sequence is CASSVAGLAANTGELFF. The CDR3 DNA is TGTGCCAGCAGCGTAGCCGGACTAGCGGCGAACACCGGGGAGCTGTTTTTT.

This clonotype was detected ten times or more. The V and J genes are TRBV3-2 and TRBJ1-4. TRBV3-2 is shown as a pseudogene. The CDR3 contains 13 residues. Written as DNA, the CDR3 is TGTGCCAGCAGCCTTGACCTGAAAGAAAAACTGTTTTTT. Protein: CASSLDLKEKLFF.

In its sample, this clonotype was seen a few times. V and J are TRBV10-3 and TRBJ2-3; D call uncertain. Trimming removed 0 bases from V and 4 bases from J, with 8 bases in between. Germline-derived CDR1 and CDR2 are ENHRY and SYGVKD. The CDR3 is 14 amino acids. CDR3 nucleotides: TGTGCCATCAGTGAGTCGAAGGTAGCAGATACGCAGTATTTT. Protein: CAISESKVADTQYF.

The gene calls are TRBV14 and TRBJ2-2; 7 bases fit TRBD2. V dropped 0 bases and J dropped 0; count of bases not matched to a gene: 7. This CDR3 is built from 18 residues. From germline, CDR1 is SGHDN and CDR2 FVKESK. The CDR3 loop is CASSQELASGTNTGELFF. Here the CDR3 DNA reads TGTGCCAGCAGCCAAGAGTTAGCTAGCGGAACGAACACCGGGGAGCTGTTTTTT.

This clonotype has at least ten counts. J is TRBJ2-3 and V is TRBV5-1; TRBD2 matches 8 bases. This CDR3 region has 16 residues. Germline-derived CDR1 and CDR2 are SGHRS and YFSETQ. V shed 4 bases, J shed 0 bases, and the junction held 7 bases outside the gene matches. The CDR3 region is CASSSDSGESTDTQYF. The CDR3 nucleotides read TGCGCCAGCAGCAGCGATAGCGGGGAGAGCACAGATACGCAGTATTTT.

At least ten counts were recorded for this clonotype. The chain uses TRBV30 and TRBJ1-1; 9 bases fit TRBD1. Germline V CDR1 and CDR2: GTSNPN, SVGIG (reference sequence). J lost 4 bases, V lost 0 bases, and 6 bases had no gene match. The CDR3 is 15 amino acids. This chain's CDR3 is CAWSVGDRVSTEAFF. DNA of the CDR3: TGTGCCTGGAGTGTAGGGGACAGGGTTTCCACTGAAGCTTTCTTT.